The present TCR beta chain was sequenced within a study of T cell changes during pregnancy in multiple sclerosis. CDR3 size: 14 residues. Germline lookup yields CDR1 SGHAT and CDR2 FQDESV (reference sequence). V shed 5 bases, J shed 6 bases, and the junction held 3 bases outside the gene matches. The repertoire was sequenced with immunoSEQ multiplex PCR; TCRdb's copy has only in-frame clones and lacks some. The data hold tens of thousands of clones, with about nine tenths observed a single time. The sequence was obtained from a female donor in good health, enrolled as a control in a pregnancy study. The gene calls are TRBV11-1 and TRBJ1-6; 8 bases agree with TRBD1. Sequences were derived from peripheral blood, sampled after pregnancy. The CDR3 coding sequence is TGTGCCAGCAGCCGAGGACAGGGTAATTCACCCCTCCACTTT. Residues: CASSRGQGNSPLHF.